The 9 T cell receptor beta chains listed next were all sequenced from one sample in a study of glioma-infiltrating T cells. Amplification of TCR alpha and beta CDR3 regions from RNA used iRepertoire nested multiplex PCR. TCRdb redid the calling of the multiplex PCR reads with MiXCR, one entry per CDR3 protein. The data contain approximately 110,000 distinct CDR3 sequences, 25% to 30% of them singletons. The sample taken for sequencing was glioma tissue, nonneoplastic brain tissue, or PBMCs (not recorded which). These TCRs come from a human donor with low-grade glioma or glioblastoma, undergoing nonglioma brain surgery, or in good health (not recorded which).

This clonotype has ten or more counts. The rearrangement joins TRBV4-1 to TRBJ2-1; weak D call: TRBD1 (6 bases). Trimming removed 5 bases at V and 6 bases at J, with 20 bases between. Germline V CDR1 and CDR2: MGHRA, YSYEKL. The length of the CDR3 is 16 residues. For the CDR3, the DNA is TGCGCCAGCAGCGCTCTACAGGGATTCGCCGCCAATGAGCAGTTCTTC. Translating gives CASSALQGFAANEQFF.

The sample holds many counts of this clonotype. The CDR3 is CATSRGRGWAQETQYF. The CDR3 nucleotides read TGTGCCACCAGCAGAGGAAGAGGCTGGGCCCAAGAGACCCAGTACTTC. This rearrangement joins TRBV15 to TRBJ2-5; D unclear. The CDR3 extends over 16 amino acids. V lost 1 base, J lost 1 base, and 13 bases lay in between. Germline V gene data show CDR1 as LNHNV and CDR2 as YYDKDF (reference sequence).

This clonotype was counted a few times. V is TRBV4-1 and J is TRBJ2-3, with D perhaps TRBD2 (5 bases). This CDR3 has 16 residues. Per the germline V gene, CDR1 is MGHRA and CDR2 is YSYEKL. Deletions cut 3 bases from V and 0 bases from J, with 13 bases between. The CDR3 DNA reads TGCGCCAGCAGCCAGACCTACCGCGGGAGCACAGATACGCAGTATTTT. It translates to CASSQTYRGSTDTQYF.

This clonotype was observed many times. This chain connects TRBV4-3 to TRBJ2-2, with 10 bases identical to TRBD1. J gave up 6 bases and V 4 bases, and 5 bases lay outside the gene matches. Germline V gene sequence: CDR1 LGHNA, CDR2 YSLEER. CDR3 size: 15 residues. CDR3 region: CASSPGDRGAGELFF. CDR3 nucleotide sequence: TGCGCCAGCAGCCCAGGGGACAGGGGAGCCGGGGAGCTGTTTTTT.

Concerning this clonotype itself: A much more abundant neighbour one base away suggests this may be a read error. Likely a read error: the CDR3 ends without its conserved phenylalanine or tryptophan. Here the CDR3 reads CASSTDQDLEAFI. The CDR3 region has the DNA TGCGCCAGCAGCACCGACCAGGACTTAGAAGCTTTCATT. V and J are TRBV5-1 and TRBJ1-1; D remains ambiguous. The CDR3 sequence is 13 residues long. The V gene's germline CDR1 is SGHRS and CDR2 YFSETQ. V lost 4 bases, J lost 8 bases, and 15 bases lay in between.

This clonotype came up many times. This chain uses TRBV24-1 with TRBJ2-2; 15 nucleotides agree with TRBD2. CDR1 and CDR2 (germline): KGHDR, SFDVKD. The CDR3 is made up of 18 amino acids. V was clipped by 3 bases and J by 5 bases; unmatched bases: 6. CDR3 DNA sequence: TGTGCCACCAGTGATGCCGGGACTAGCGGGAGGTTTACCGGGGAGCTGTTTTTT. Translating it yields CATSDAGTSGRFTGELFF.

This clonotype was seen repeatedly, ten times or more. The V and J genes are TRBV7-8 and TRBJ2-1, with 9 bases matching TRBD2. This CDR3 is 17 amino acids long. Germline loops: CDR1 SGHVS, CDR2 FQNEAQ. V trimming: 0 bases; J trimming: 4 bases; junction bases outside the gene matches: 7. Here the CDR3 DNA reads TGTGCCAGCAGCTTAGCCCATCTTAGCGGGGGATACAATGAGCAGTTCTTC. This translates into CASSLAHLSGGYNEQFF. Looking up the rest from reference TRBV7-8 and TRBJ2-1 gives the full variable domain: GAGVSQSPRYKVAKRGQDVALRCDPISGHVSLFWYQQALGQGPEFLTYFQNEAQLDKSGLPSDRFFAERPEGSVSTLKIQRTQQEDSAVYLCASSLAHLSGGYNEQFFGPGTRLTVL.

Ten or more counts support this clonotype. The rearrangement joins TRBV29-1 to TRBJ2-3; 7 bases fit TRBD2. The length of the CDR3 is 13 residues. Germline V gives CDR1 SQVTM, CDR2 ANQGSEA. V shed 8 bases and J 4 bases; nucleotides not matched to a gene: 9. The CDR3 here is CSLGGVEADTQYF. CDR3 in DNA: TGCAGCTTGGGGGGGGTGGAAGCAGATACGCAGTATTTT.

This clonotype was counted many times. The J gene is TRBJ2-3, the V gene TRBV7-2; a weak D match, TRBD2 (6 bases). This CDR3 comprises 16 residues. The germline V gene encodes CDR1 SGHTA and CDR2 FQGNSA. V dropped 2 bases and J dropped 3 bases, with 15 bases sitting between them. The CDR3 nucleotides read TGTGCCAGCAGCTTATTACCGGGAGAAACGACAGATACGCAGTATTTT. It specifies CASSLLPGETTDTQYF.